The 7 T cell receptor beta chains listed next were all sequenced from one sample in a study of T cells after yellow fever vaccination. Each CDR3 protein is one row after TCRdb ran MiXCR on the 5' RACE reads. The profile shows hundreds of thousands of distinct CDR3 sequences, roughly 12% of them singletons. This sample comprised PBMCs, obtained on the day of the yellow fever booster vaccination. The receptors were sampled from a young man who received the YFV17D yellow fever vaccine.

Only a few counts were recorded for this clonotype. The chain is built from TRBV7-8 and TRBJ2-5; no reliable D call. Germline V gene sequence: CDR1 SGHVS, CDR2 FQNEAQ. The CDR3 totals 14 residues. Between the trimmed V and J ends, which lost 1 base and 1 base, there was a span of 7 bases. CDR3 sequence reads: CASSLDTFQETQYF. The DNA for the CDR3 is TGTGCCAGCAGCTTAGACACTTTCCAAGAGACCCAGTACTTC.

This clonotype was counted between two and nine times. This chain uses TRBV12-3 or TRBV12-4 with TRBJ2-2, with 10 bases that match TRBD2. The CDR3 is made up of 17 amino acids. Trimming at V came to 6 bases and at J to 6 bases, leaving 13 bases not matched to a gene. The chain's CDR3 is CASRPLAGVRGAGELFF. In nucleotides, the CDR3 is TGTGCCAGCAGGCCTCTAGCGGGAGTAAGGGGTGCCGGGGAGCTGTTTTTT.

This clonotype has just a few counts. V gene TRBV2 combines with J gene TRBJ1-1; D ambiguous. V was shortened by 8 bases and J by 4 bases, with 8 bases between the two germline ends. From germline, CDR1 is SNHLY and CDR2 FYNNEI. The CDR3 has 11 amino acids. CDR3 bases: TGTGCCAGCCGGCAGAGCACTGAAGCTTTCTTT. Translating it yields CASRQSTEAFF.

This clonotype was found a few times. J is TRBJ2-7 and V is TRBV7-9; the match to TRBD2 covers 9 bases. The CDR3 loop spans 16 amino acids. CDR1 and CDR2 (germline): SEHNR, FQNEAQ (reference sequence). V dropped 5 bases and J dropped 1; count of bases not matched to a gene: 9. The CDR3 is CASSGALAGRSYEQYF. CDR3 coding DNA: TGTGCCAGCAGCGGCGCTCTAGCGGGGCGATCCTACGAGCAGTACTTC.

The genes are TRBV10-3 and TRBJ1-1; D unresolved. Trimming took off 3 bases at V and 4 bases at J, with 12 bases between the two ends. Germline CDR1 is ENHRY and CDR2 is SYGVKD. The CDR3 is made up of 14 amino acids. The CDR3 loop reads CAISDFGLGTEAFF. The CDR3 bases are TGTGCCATCAGTGATTTTGGGCTGGGCACTGAAGCTTTCTTT.

This clonotype was detected a few times. The chain links TRBV5-1 to TRBJ2-7; 10 positions match TRBD1. The CDR3 has 14 amino acids. Losses at the gene ends were 0 bases for V and 5 bases for J; bases not matched to a gene: 2. Germline assignment: CDR1 SGHRS and CDR2 YFSETQ. The CDR3 spells CASSLAGTGDEQYF. In DNA, the CDR3 is TGCGCCAGCAGCTTGGCCGGGACAGGGGACGAGCAGTACTTC.

This clonotype was picked up a small number of times. The V and J genes are TRBV9 and TRBJ2-5; D not certain. Germline loops: CDR1 SGDLS, CDR2 YYNGEE. The CDR3 runs to 14 residues. Trimming shortened V by 2 bases and J by 4 bases, and 12 bases separated the two germline ends. The CDR3 DNA reads as TGTGCCAGCAGCGTGAGTCCCCTCCCAGAGACCCAGTACTTC. As protein: CASSVSPLPETQYF.